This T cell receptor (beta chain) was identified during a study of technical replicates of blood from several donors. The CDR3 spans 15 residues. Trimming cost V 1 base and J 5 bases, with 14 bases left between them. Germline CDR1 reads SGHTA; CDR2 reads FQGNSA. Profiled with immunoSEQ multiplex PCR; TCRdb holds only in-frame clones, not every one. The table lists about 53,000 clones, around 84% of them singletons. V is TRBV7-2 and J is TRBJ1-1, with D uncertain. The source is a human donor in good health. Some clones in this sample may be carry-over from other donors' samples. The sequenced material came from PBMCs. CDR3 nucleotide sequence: TGTGCCAGCAGCTTAGGGTCCCGGAGTCAGACTGAAGCTTTCTTT. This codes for CASSLGSRSQTEAFF.